The table lists the clone carrying this T cell receptor (beta chain) with a few counts. This sample was included in a study of blood T cell repertoires in COVID-19. For the study at large: Sites in the United States, Italy and Spain provided acute and convalescent COVID-19 samples. The analysed material was cDNA or gDNA that came from T cells, B-cell-depleted T cells, or PBMCs.

Per the study methods: For nucleated cells, counts were estimated from reference gene primer amplification. The protocol was immunoSEQ multiplex PCR, while the TCRdb copy is restricted to in-frame clones and leaves out a portion. V and J calls and clone size come straight from that table; D and trimming were deduced from the DNA. Of 25,000 to 30,000 clones listed, more than 75% are singletons. Germline CDR1 is SGDLS and CDR2 is YYNGEE. This CDR3 contains 15 residues. Trimming pared 0 bases from V and 6 bases from J, leaving 15 bases between. Sequencing used peripheral blood. The V call is TRBV9, the J call TRBJ1-1; D is unclear. The TCR was taken from a woman in her 70s with acute or convalescent COVID-19. The chain's CDR3 is CASSVGGSGSAEAFF. Written as DNA, the CDR3 is TGTGCCAGCAGCGTAGGAGGGTCCGGGAGCGCTGAAGCTTTCTTT.